The source of this T cell receptor beta chain is a study of blood T cell repertoires in COVID-19. A COVID-19 case had been met by exposed participants during the 2 weeks before study entry. This CDR3 contains 13 residues. Germline V gives CDR1 SNHLY, CDR2 FYNNEI. Trimming took off 4 bases at V and 4 bases at J, with 9 bases between the two ends. In the original processing: For nucleated cells, counts were estimated from reference gene primer amplification. TCRdb keeps only in-frame clones here, not all; method: immunoSEQ multiplex PCR. That table is the source of V, J and clone size, and D and trimming were worked out from the DNA. Of about 190,000 clones listed, roughly 89% are singletons.

This sequence joins TRBV2 and TRBJ2-3; D is unresolved. Sequencing was done on a sample of PBMCs or T cells enriched from blood (not recorded which). This sequence originates from a woman in her twenties or thirties who had been exposed to COVID-19. CDR3 coding DNA: TGTGCCAGCAGTGTTCGGGTAGCAGATACGCAGTATTTT. Its protein is CASSVRVADTQYF. Together with reference TRBV2 and TRBJ2-3, the CDR3 gives the full variable domain: EPEVTQTPSHQVTQMGQEVILRCVPISNHLYFYWYRQILGQKVEFLVSFYNNEISEKSEIFDDQFSVERPDGSNFTLKIRSTKLEDSAMYFCASSVRVADTQYFGPGTRLTVL.